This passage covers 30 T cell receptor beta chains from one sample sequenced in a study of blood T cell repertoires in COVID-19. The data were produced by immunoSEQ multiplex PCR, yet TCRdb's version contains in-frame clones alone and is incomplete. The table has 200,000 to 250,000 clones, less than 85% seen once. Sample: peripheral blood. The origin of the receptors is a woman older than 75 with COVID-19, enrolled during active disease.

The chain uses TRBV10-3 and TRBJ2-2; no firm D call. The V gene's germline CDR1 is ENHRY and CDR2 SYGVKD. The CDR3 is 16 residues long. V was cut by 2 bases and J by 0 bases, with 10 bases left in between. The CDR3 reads CAISETTVTNTGELFF. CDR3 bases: TGTGCCATCAGTGAGACCACTGTTACGAACACCGGGGAGCTGTTTTTT.

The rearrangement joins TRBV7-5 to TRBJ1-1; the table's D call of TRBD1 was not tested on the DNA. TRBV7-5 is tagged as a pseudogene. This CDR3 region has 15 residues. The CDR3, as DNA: TGTGCCAGAAGGACTACGACAGGGATGAACACTGAAGCTTTCTTT. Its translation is CARRTTTGMNTEAFF.

The CDR3 loop is CASSLEGVGQPQHF. CDR3 DNA sequence: TGCGCCAGCAGCTTGGAGGGGGTCGGTCAGCCCCAGCATTTT. The chain carries TRBV5-1 and TRBJ1-5, with D perhaps TRBD1 (6 bases). Trimming cost V 0 bases and J 6 bases, with 10 bases left between them. This CDR3 comprises 14 residues. The V gene's germline CDR1 is SGHRS and CDR2 YFSETQ.

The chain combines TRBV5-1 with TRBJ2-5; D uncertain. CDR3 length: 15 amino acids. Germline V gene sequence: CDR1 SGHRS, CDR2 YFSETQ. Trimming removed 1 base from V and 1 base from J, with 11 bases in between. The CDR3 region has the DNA TGCGCCAGCAGCTTGTACGGAGCGCCCCAAGAGACCCAGTACTTC. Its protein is CASSLYGAPQETQYF.

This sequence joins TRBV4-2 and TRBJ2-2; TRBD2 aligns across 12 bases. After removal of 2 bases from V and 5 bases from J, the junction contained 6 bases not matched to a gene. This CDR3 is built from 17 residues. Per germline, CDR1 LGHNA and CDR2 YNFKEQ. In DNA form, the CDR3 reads TGTGCCAGCAGCCAAAGCTTACTAGCGGGAGGAACCGGGGAGCTGTTTTTT. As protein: CASSQSLLAGGTGELFF.

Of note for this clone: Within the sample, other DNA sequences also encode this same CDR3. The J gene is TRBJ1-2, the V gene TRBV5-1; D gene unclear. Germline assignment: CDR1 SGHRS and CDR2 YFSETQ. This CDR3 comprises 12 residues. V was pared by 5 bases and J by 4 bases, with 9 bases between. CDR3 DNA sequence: TGCGCCAGCAGTGACGGAGCCTATGGCTACACCTTC. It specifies CASSDGAYGYTF.

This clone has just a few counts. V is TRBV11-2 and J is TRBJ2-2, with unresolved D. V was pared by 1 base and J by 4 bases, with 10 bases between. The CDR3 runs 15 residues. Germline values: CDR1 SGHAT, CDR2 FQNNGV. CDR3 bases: TGTGCCAGCAGCTTAGTTTGGTCGGGCACCGGGGAGCTGTTTTTT. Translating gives CASSLVWSGTGELFF. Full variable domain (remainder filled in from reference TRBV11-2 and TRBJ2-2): EAGVAQSPRYKIIEKRQSVAFWCNPISGHATLYWYQQILGQGPKLLIQFQNNGVVDDSQLPKDRFSAERLKGVDSTLKIQPAKLEDSAVYLCASSLVWSGTGELFFGEGSRLTVL.

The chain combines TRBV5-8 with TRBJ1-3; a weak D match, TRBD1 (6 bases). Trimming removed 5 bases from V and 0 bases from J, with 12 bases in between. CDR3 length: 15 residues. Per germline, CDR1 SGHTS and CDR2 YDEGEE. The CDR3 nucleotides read TGTGCCAGCAGGCAAACAGGGACCTCTGGAAACACCATATATTTT. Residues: CASRQTGTSGNTIYF. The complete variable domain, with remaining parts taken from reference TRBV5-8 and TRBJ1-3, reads EAGVTQSPTHLIKTRGQQATLRCSPISGHTSVYWYQQALGLGLQFLLWYDEGEERNRGNFPPRFSGRQFPNYSSELNVNALELEDSALYLCASRQTGTSGNTIYFGEGSWLTVV.

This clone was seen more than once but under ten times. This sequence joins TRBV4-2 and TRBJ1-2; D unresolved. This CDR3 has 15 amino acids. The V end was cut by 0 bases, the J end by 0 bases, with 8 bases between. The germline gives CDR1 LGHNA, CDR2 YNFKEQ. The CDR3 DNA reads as TGTGCCAGCAGCCAAGATAGCACCGCTAACTATGGCTACACCTTC. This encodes CASSQDSTANYGYTF.

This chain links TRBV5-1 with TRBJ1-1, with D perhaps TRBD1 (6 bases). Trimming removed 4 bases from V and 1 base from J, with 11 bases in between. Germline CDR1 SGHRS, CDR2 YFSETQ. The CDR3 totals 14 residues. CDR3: CASSPGQSNTEAFF. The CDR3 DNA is TGCGCCAGCAGCCCTGGACAGTCGAACACTGAAGCTTTCTTT.

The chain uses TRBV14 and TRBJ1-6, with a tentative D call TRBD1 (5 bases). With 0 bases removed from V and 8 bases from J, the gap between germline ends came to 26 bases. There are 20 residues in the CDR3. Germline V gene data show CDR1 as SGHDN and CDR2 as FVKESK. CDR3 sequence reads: CASSQDLGADKYSRYSPLHF. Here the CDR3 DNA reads TGTGCCAGCAGCCAAGATCTTGGGGCAGACAAATACTCCCGGTATTCACCCCTCCACTTT.

The CDR3 reads CASRPGSSYNSPLHF. The CDR3 DNA sequence: TGTGCCAGCCGCCCCGGGAGCTCCTATAATTCACCCCTCCACTTT. J is TRBJ1-6 and V is TRBV7-6; D ambiguous. CDR3 length: 15 amino acids. Germline-derived CDR1 and CDR2 are SGHVS and FNYEAQ. Trimming removed 8 bases at V and 0 bases at J, with 11 bases between.

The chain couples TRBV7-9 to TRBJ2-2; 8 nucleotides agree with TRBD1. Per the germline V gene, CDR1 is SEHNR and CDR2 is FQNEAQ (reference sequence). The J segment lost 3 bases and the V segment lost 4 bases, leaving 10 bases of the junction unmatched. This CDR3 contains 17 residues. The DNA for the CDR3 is TGTGCCAGCAGCTCAAAGTTGGGACAGGTTTACACCGGGGAGCTGTTTTTT. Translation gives CASSSKLGQVYTGELFF.

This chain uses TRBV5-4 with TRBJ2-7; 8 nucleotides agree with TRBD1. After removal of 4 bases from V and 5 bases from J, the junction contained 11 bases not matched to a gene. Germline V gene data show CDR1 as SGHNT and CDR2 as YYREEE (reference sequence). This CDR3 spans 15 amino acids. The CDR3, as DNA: TGTGCCAGCAGCCCCGGACAGGGTGGTGGAAACGAGCAGTACTTC. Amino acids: CASSPGQGGGNEQYF.

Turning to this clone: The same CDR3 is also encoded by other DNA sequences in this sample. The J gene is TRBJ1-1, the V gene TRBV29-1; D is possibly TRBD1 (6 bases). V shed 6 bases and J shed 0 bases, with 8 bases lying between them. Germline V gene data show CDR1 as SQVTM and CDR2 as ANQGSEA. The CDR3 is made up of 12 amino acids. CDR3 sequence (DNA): TGCAGCGTAGGACAGTTGAACACTGAAGCTTTCTTT. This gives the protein CSVGQLNTEAFF. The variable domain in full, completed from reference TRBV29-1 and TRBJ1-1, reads SAVISQKPSRDICQRGTSLTIQCQVDSQVTMMFWYRQQPGQSLTLIATANQGSEATYESGFVIDKFPISRPNLTFSTLTVSNMSPEDSSIYLCSVGQLNTEAFFGQGTRLTVV.

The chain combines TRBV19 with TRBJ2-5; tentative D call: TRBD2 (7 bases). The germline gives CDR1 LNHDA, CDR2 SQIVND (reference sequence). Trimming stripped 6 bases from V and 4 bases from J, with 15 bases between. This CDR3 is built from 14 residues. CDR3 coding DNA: TGTGCCAGTAGCCCCCCGGGGGGCGTAGAGACCCAGTACTTC. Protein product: CASSPPGGVETQYF.

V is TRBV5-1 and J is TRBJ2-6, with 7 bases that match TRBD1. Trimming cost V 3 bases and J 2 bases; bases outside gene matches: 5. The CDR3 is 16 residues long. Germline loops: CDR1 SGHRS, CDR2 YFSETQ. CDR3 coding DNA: TGCGCCAGCAGCTACGGGACAGCTACTGGGGCCAACGTCCTGACTTTC. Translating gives CASSYGTATGANVLTF.

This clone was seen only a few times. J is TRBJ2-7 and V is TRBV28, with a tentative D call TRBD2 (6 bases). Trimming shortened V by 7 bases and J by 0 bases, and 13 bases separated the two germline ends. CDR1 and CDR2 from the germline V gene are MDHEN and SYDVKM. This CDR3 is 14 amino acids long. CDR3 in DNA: TGTGCCAGCAACCTGGACGGGAGCTCCTACGAGCAGTACTTC. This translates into CASNLDGSSYEQYF.

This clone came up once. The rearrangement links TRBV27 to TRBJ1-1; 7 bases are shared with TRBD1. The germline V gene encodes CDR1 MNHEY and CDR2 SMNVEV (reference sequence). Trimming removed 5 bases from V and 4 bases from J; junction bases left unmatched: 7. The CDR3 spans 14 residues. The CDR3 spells CASSPRQGITEAFF. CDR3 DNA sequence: TGTGCCAGCAGTCCAAGACAGGGTATCACTGAAGCTTTCTTT.

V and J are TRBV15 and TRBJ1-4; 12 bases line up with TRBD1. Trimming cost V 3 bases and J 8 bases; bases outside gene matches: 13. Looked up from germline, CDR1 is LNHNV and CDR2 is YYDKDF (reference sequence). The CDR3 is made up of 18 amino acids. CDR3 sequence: CATSRLGTGGAKGEKLFF. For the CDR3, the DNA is TGTGCCACCAGCAGGCTGGGGACAGGGGGCGCAAAGGGAGAAAAACTGTTTTTT.

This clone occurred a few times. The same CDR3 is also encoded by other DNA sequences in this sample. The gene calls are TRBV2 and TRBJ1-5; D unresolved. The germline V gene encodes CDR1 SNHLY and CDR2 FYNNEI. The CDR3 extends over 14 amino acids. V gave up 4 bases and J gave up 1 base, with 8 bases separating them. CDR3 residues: CASSGGLSNQPQHF. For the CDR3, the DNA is TGTGCCAGCAGTGGCGGATTGAGCAATCAGCCCCAGCATTTT. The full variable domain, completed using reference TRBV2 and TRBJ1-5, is EPEVTQTPSHQVTQMGQEVILRCVPISNHLYFYWYRQILGQKVEFLVSFYNNEISEKSEIFDDQFSVERPDGSNFTLKIRSTKLEDSAMYFCASSGGLSNQPQHFGDGTRLSIL.

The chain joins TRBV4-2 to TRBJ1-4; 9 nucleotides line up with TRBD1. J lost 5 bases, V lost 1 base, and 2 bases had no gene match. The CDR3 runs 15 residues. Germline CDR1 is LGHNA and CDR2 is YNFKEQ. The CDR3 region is CASSQAGQGNEKLFF. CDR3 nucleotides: TGTGCCAGCAGCCAAGCTGGACAGGGGAATGAAAAACTGTTTTTT.

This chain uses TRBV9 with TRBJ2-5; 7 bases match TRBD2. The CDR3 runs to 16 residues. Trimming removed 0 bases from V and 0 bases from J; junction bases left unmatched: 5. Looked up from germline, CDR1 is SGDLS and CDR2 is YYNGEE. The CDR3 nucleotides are TGTGCCAGCAGCGTAGGGGAGGGAGGGTACCAAGAGACCCAGTACTTC. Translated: CASSVGEGGYQETQYF.

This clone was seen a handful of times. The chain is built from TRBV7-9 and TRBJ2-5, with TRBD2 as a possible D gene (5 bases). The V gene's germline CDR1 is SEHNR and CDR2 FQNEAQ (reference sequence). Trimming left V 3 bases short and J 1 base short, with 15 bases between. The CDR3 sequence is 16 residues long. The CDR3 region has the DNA TGTGCCAGCAGCTTCCCCATACGGGATACCCAAGAGACCCAGTACTTC. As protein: CASSFPIRDTQETQYF.

CDR3 sequence reads: CASSHRLGHQPQHF. The CDR3, as DNA: TGTGCCAGCAGTCATCGCCTGGGCCATCAGCCCCAGCATTTT. The V gene is TRBV3-1 (or the pseudogene TRBV3-2), the J gene TRBJ1-5; D remains ambiguous. This CDR3 region has 14 residues. The V gene's germline CDR1 is LGHDT and CDR2 YNNKEL (reference sequence). V gave up 6 bases and J gave up 5 bases, with 14 bases separating them.

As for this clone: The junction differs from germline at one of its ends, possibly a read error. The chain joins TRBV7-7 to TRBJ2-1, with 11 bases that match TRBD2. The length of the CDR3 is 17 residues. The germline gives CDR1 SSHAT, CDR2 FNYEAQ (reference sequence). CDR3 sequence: CASSLAGTSGSYNEQFF. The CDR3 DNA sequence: TGTGCTAGCAGCTTAGCCGGGACTAGCGGTTCCTACAATGAGCAGTTCTTC.

The CDR3 protein is CASSRPSGNNEQFF. The CDR3, as DNA: TGCGCCAGCAGCCGACCTAGCGGCAACAATGAGCAGTTCTTC. The V and J genes are TRBV5-1 and TRBJ2-1; 7 nucleotides align to TRBD2. V shed 4 bases, J shed 5 bases, and the junction held 6 bases outside the gene matches. The length of the CDR3 is 14 residues. The germline V gene encodes CDR1 SGHRS and CDR2 YFSETQ.

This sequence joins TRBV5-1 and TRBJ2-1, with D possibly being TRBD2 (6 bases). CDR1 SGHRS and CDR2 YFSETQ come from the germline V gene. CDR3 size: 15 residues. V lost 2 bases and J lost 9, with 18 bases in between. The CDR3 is CASSFGDSDSTEQFF. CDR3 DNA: TGCGCCAGCAGCTTCGGGGACTCCGATTCCACTGAGCAGTTCTTC.

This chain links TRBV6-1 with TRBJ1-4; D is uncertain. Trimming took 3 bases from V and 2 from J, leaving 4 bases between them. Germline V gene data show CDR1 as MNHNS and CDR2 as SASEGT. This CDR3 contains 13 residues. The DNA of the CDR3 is TGTGCCAGCAGTGAGAGGACTAATGAAAAACTGTTTTTT. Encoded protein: CASSERTNEKLFF.

The CDR3 here is CASSQDTGDEKLFF. The CDR3 DNA reads as TGTGCCAGCAGCCAAGATACGGGAGATGAAAAACTGTTTTTT. The chain uses TRBV3-1 (or the pseudogene TRBV3-2) and TRBJ1-4; D is ambiguous. The length of the CDR3 is 14 residues. Trimming removed 0 bases at V and 6 bases at J, with 8 bases between. Germline V gene data show CDR1 as LGHDT and CDR2 as YNNKEL (reference sequence).